This T cell receptor (beta chain) appears in the sequencing data of a study of OX40 agonist ivuxolimab in advanced cancers. Study-level information: The dose-escalation cohort had hepatocellular carcinoma, melanoma, renal cell or head and neck cancer.

Study outcomes and limitations: Low levels of normalized T-cell clonal expansion also appeared in some nonresponders.

Samples of blood were obtained at baseline, on cycle 4 day 1, and on cycle 7 day 1. A note on this clone: The antigen remains undetermined.

The V end was cut by 5 bases, the J end by 1 base, with 11 bases between. In germline, CDR1 is SGHTA, CDR2 FQGNSA. The length of the CDR3 is 14 residues. TCRdb's copy holds only in-frame clones and misses some; the assay was immunoSEQ multiplex PCR. The sample carries some 98,000 clones, around 90% recorded once. Sequencing was performed on CD4+ or CD8+ T cells sorted from blood, taken in a trial of the OX40 agonist ivuxolimab. The receptor's source is an adult with an advanced solid tumor such as melanoma, head and neck, liver or kidney cancer. V is TRBV7-2 and J is TRBJ1-2, with D tentatively TRBD1 (6 bases). The CDR3 coding sequence is TGTGCCAGCAGCGCCACGGACAGTAACTATGGCTACACCTTC. It is translated as CASSATDSNYGYTF.